Listed here are 14 T cell receptor beta chains from one sample, sequenced in a study of blood T cell repertoires in COVID-19. Profiled with immunoSEQ multiplex PCR; TCRdb holds only in-frame clones, not every one. This table has under 150,000 clones, 85% to 90% appearing once. Material for sequencing was PBMCs or T cells enriched from blood (not recorded which). These receptor sequences come from a young woman with acute COVID-19.

The chain carries TRBV28 and TRBJ1-6, with D tentatively TRBD1 (5 bases). Germline loops: CDR1 MDHEN, CDR2 SYDVKM. This CDR3 has 15 amino acids. V lost 5 bases and J lost 9, with 17 bases in between. CDR3 region: CASSVPPGSASPLHF. The CDR3 nucleotides are TGTGCCAGCAGTGTACCGCCAGGGTCTGCTTCACCCCTCCACTTT.

The rearrangement uses TRBV3-1 (or the pseudogene TRBV3-2) and TRBJ2-2; D possibly corresponds to TRBD2 (6 bases). V dropped 0 bases and J dropped 2 bases, with 13 bases sitting between them. From germline, CDR1 is LGHDT and CDR2 YNNKEL (reference sequence). CDR3 length equals 17 residues. In nucleotides, the CDR3 is TGTGCCAGCAGCCAAGACCCCCGCGGGGCTAACACCGGGGAGCTGTTTTTT. As protein: CASSQDPRGANTGELFF.

V gene TRBV6-2 or TRBV6-3 combines with J gene TRBJ2-7, with D possibly matching TRBD2 (5 bases). The CDR3 runs 13 residues. The V end was cut by 1 base, the J end by 3 bases, with 7 bases between. Germline V gene sequence: CDR1 MNHEY, CDR2 SVGEGT. The DNA for the CDR3 is TGTGCCAGCAGTTACTACGGGGTCTACGAGCAGTACTTC. Translated: CASSYYGVYEQYF.

In this sample, this clone turned up once. This sequence joins TRBV28 and TRBJ1-5; a possible D gene is TRBD1 (6 bases). The germline V gene encodes CDR1 MDHEN and CDR2 SYDVKM. The CDR3 contains 16 residues. The V end was cut by 5 bases, the J end by 3 bases, with 17 bases between. For the CDR3, the DNA is TGTGCCAGCAGTGAACAGGGTTTTGCGCCCAATCAGCCCCAGCATTTT. It yields the protein CASSEQGFAPNQPQHF.

The chain employs TRBV11-1 and TRBJ1-1; 7 nucleotides match TRBD1. From germline, CDR1 is SGHAT and CDR2 FQDESV (reference sequence). The junction had 8 bases not matched to a gene; V was cut back by 6 bases and J by 4 bases. The CDR3 totals 14 residues. CDR3 protein: CASRVGAGGTEAFF. Written as DNA, the CDR3 is TGTGCCAGCAGGGTCGGAGCAGGGGGCACTGAAGCTTTCTTT.

This chain joins TRBV14 and TRBJ1-6; D remains unclear. Germline CDR1 SGHDN, CDR2 FVKESK. This CDR3 contains 16 residues. V shed 4 bases and J shed 0 bases, with 10 bases lying between them. CDR3 amino acids: CASSLAGSSYNSPLHF. The CDR3 nucleotides are TGTGCCAGCAGCCTGGCGGGTAGCTCCTATAATTCACCCCTCCACTTT.

This chain uses TRBV29-1 with TRBJ1-2, with 8 bases aligning to TRBD1. The germline CDR1 and CDR2 sequences are SQVTM and ANQGSEA. This CDR3 spans 14 amino acids. V dropped 8 bases and J dropped 2; count of bases not matched to a gene: 10. CDR3: CSFEGAGGNYGYTF. The CDR3 DNA follows: TGCAGCTTCGAGGGGGCAGGGGGCAACTATGGCTACACCTTC. Full variable domain (outside the CDR3, taken from reference TRBV29-1 and TRBJ1-2): SAVISQKPSRDICQRGTSLTIQCQVDSQVTMMFWYRQQPGQSLTLIATANQGSEATYESGFVIDKFPISRPNLTFSTLTVSNMSPEDSSIYLCSFEGAGGNYGYTFGSGTRLTVV.

This clone showed up just once. The CDR3 loop is CASSPGQGRGEAFF. CDR3 nucleotides: TGTGCCAGCAGCCCGGGACAGGGGCGGGGTGAAGCTTTCTTT. The V call is TRBV11-3, the J call TRBJ1-1; 10 bases agree with TRBD1. CDR1 and CDR2 (germline): SGHNT, YENEEA. The CDR3 is 14 amino acids. V was pared by 5 bases and J by 7 bases, with 7 bases of the junction left unmatched.

This clone has just one count. The chain links TRBV11-2 to TRBJ1-3; 10 nucleotides match TRBD1. After removal of 1 base from V and 5 bases from J, the junction contained 8 bases not matched to a gene. The CDR3 covers 17 residues. The germline V gene has CDR1 SGHAT and CDR2 FQNNGV. The CDR3 DNA follows: TGTGCCAGCAGCTTAGCGGGGGACAGGGGATTGAGAAACACCATATATTTT. Its translation: CASSLAGDRGLRNTIYF.

The chain uses TRBV28 and TRBJ1-1; 9 nucleotides line up with TRBD1. Trimming at V came to 7 bases and at J to 1 base, leaving 4 bases not matched to a gene. This CDR3 has 14 residues. Looked up from germline, CDR1 is MDHEN and CDR2 is SYDVKM. The CDR3 protein is CASNTGGENTEAFF. CDR3 nucleotides: TGTGCCAGCAACACAGGGGGCGAGAACACTGAAGCTTTCTTT.

The V gene is TRBV12-3 or TRBV12-4, the J gene TRBJ1-1; a weak D match, TRBD1 (5 bases). The CDR3 loop spans 13 amino acids. Trimming left V 5 bases short and J 1 base short, with 8 bases between. The CDR3 bases are TGTGCCAGCAGTCTCGGGGGGAACACTGAAGCTTTCTTT. It encodes CASSLGGNTEAFF.

This clone was counted once. V and J are TRBV28 and TRBJ2-7; TRBD2 matches 16 bases. V shed 4 bases, J shed 6 bases, and the junction held 9 bases outside the gene matches. The CDR3 length is 17 residues. Germline V gene lookup returns CDR1 MDHEN and CDR2 SYDVKM. CDR3 coding DNA: TGTGCCAGCAGTTCCACGGGACTAGCGGGAGGGCCTATCGAGCAGTACTTC. Protein product: CASSSTGLAGGPIEQYF.

This clone was seen just once. As DNA, the CDR3 is TGTGCCAGCAGCTTAGATGGGACAGGGCATGAGCAGTTCTTC. This translates into CASSLDGTGHEQFF. J is TRBJ2-1 and V is TRBV11-2; TRBD1 matches 9 bases. Trimming cost V 0 bases and J 8 bases; bases outside gene matches: 2. Germline CDR1 is SGHAT and CDR2 is FQNNGV. This CDR3 comprises 14 residues.

This rearrangement joins TRBV29-1 to TRBJ2-5; 7 positions match TRBD2. In germline, CDR1 is SQVTM, CDR2 ANQGSEA. The V gene end was trimmed by 7 bases and the J gene end by 3 bases; junction bases not matched to a gene: 5. The CDR3 spans 12 residues. The CDR3 loop is CSAKGREETQYF. The CDR3 DNA reads TGCAGCGCCAAGGGGAGGGAAGAGACCCAGTACTTC.